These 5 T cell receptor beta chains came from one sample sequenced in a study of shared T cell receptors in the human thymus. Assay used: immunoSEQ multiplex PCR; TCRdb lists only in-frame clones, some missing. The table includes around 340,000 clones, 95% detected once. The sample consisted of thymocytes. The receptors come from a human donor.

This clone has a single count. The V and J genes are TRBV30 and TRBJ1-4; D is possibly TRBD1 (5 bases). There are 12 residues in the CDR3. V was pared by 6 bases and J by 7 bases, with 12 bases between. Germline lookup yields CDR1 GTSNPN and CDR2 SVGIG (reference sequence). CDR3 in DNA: TGTGCCTGCCGGGGGAGAAGTGAAAAACTGTTTTTT. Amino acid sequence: CACRGRSEKLFF.

The CDR3 bases are TGCGCCAGCAGCCAAGAAACTTGGCACGTTGTAAATCAGCCCCAGCATTTT. It codes for CASSQETWHVVNQPQHF. This chain links TRBV4-3 with TRBJ1-5; D call uncertain. In germline, CDR1 is LGHNA, CDR2 YSLEER. Trimming pared 0 bases from V and 4 bases from J, leaving 16 bases between. This CDR3 has 17 residues.

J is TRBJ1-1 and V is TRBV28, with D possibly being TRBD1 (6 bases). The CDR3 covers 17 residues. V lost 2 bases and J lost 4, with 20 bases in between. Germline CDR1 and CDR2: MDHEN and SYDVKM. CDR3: CASSLRWGRVTGTEAFF. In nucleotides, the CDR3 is TGTGCCAGCAGTTTAAGGTGGGGGCGCGTTACGGGCACTGAAGCTTTCTTT.

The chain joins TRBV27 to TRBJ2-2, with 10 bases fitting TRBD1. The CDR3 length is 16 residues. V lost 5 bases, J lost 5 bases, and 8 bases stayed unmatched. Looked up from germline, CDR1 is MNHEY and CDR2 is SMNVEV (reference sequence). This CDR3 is CASSPGTGVGTGELFF. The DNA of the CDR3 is TGTGCCAGCAGTCCCGGGACAGGGGTAGGGACCGGGGAGCTGTTTTTT.

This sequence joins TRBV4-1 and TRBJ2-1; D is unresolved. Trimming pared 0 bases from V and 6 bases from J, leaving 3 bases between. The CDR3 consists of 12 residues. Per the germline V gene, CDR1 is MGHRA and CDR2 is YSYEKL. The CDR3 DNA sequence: TGCGCCAGCAGCCAAGATTCCAATGAGCAGTTCTTC. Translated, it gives CASSQDSNEQFF.